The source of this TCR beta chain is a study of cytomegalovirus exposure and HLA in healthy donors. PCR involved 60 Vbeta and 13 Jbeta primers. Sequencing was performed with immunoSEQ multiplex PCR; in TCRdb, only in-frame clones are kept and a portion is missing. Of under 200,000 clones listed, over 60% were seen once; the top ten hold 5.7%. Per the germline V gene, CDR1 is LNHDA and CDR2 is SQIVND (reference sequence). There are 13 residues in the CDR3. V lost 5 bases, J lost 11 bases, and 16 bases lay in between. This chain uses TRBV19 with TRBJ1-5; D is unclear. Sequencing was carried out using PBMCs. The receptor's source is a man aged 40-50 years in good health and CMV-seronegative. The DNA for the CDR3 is TGTGCCAGTAGTCCCAGAGGTTCGGAGGCCCAGCATTTT. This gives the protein CASSPRGSEAQHF.